Sequencing of this T cell receptor (beta chain) was carried out in a study of shared clonotypes between healthy human individuals. Broader study findings: In general, naive subsets displayed greater estimated richness than memory subsets did.

Comment on this clone: Its antigen is not identified.

CD45RA+ naive and CD45RA-negative memory subsets were separated from CD4+ cells. This CDR3 has 16 amino acids. V was cut by 0 bases and J by 0 bases, with 11 bases left in between. Approximately 220 ng DNA, about 30,000 T cell genomes, went into each sorted-subset replicate PCR. Original processing notes: Owing to the provision of junction-only sequences devoid of quality scores by immunoSEQ, filtering differed. Here immunoSEQ multiplex PCR was the method, and the copy in TCRdb shows in-frame clones only, minus some. V, J and clone size are those of that table, while D and trimming were read from the DNA. The sample consists of a few million clones, around 95% of them appearing once.

The sequencing input was naive CD4+ T cells sorted from blood. The subset here: CD45RA+ positively selected. The clonotype was recovered from a man aged 18 to 30 in good health. V and J are TRBV23-1 and TRBJ1-2; D is possibly TRBD1 (6 bases). TRBV23-1 has ORF status, its function being uncertain. The CDR3 protein is CASSQSTGSTNYGYTF. CDR3 DNA sequence: TGCGCCAGCAGTCAATCGACAGGCTCTACTAACTATGGCTACACCTTC.